Each of the 18 T cell receptor beta chains below was sequenced from the same sample in a study of shared clonotypes between healthy human individuals. TCRdb's table, derived via immunoSEQ multiplex PCR, lists solely in-frame clones and lacks some. Of some 1.5 million clones in the sample, roughly 97% were seen once. Sequencing was done on a sample of naive CD4+ T cells sorted from blood. The subset: CD45RA+ positively selected. Receptor source: a man between 25 and 39 years old in good health.

The chain couples TRBV5-1 to TRBJ2-3; 10 bases match TRBD1. V lost 4 bases, J lost 5 bases, and 10 bases stayed unmatched. The V gene's germline CDR1 is SGHRS and CDR2 YFSETQ. CDR3 length equals 16 residues. Here the CDR3 reads CASSPPGQGRGDTQYF. The CDR3 coding sequence is TGCGCCAGCAGCCCGCCGGGACAGGGGAGGGGAGATACGCAGTATTTT.

The chain employs TRBV11-2 and TRBJ1-2, with D possibly being TRBD1 (5 bases). Between the trimmed V and J ends, which lost 3 bases and 4 bases, there was a span of 6 bases. Germline CDR1 is SGHAT and CDR2 is FQNNGV. This CDR3 is built from 12 residues. CDR3 coding DNA: TGTGCCAGCAGCTTCGACAGCTATGGCTACACCTTC. It yields the protein CASSFDSYGYTF. The entire variable domain, with the rest obtained from reference TRBV11-2 and TRBJ1-2, is as follows: EAGVAQSPRYKIIEKRQSVAFWCNPISGHATLYWYQQILGQGPKLLIQFQNNGVVDDSQLPKDRFSAERLKGVDSTLKIQPAKLEDSAVYLCASSFDSYGYTFGSGTRLTVV.

V gene TRBV6-1 combines with J gene TRBJ2-7, with a possible D match to TRBD2 (5 bases). The CDR3 contains 12 residues. Germline-derived CDR1 and CDR2 are MNHNS and SASEGT. Trimming removed 4 bases from V and 4 bases from J, with 8 bases in between. The CDR3 coding sequence is TGTGCCAGCAGTGGAGGCGGGTACGAGCAGTACTTC. Translated: CASSGGGYEQYF.

The V gene is TRBV7-2, the J gene TRBJ2-1; D unresolved. V lost 2 bases, J lost 10 bases, and 15 bases lay in between. This CDR3 is 14 amino acids long. In germline, CDR1 is SGHTA, CDR2 FQGNSA. CDR3 in amino acids: CASSLHRAASEQFF. The CDR3 DNA reads as TGTGCCAGCAGCTTACATCGGGCGGCCAGCGAGCAGTTCTTC.

This CDR3 reads CASSLRTSGSTTYEQYF. CDR3 coding DNA: TGTGCCAGCAGCCTACGGACTAGCGGGAGTACGACCTACGAGCAGTACTTC. This chain uses TRBV5-6 with TRBJ2-7, with 13 bases fitting TRBD2. CDR1 and CDR2 from the germline V gene are SGHDT and YYEEEE. J lost 2 bases, V lost 4 bases, and 9 bases had no gene match. The CDR3 length is 17 residues.

The J gene is TRBJ1-1, the V gene TRBV7-9; D gene unclear. V was trimmed by 4 bases and J by 0 bases, leaving 15 bases between them. CDR3 length: 16 amino acids. Germline-derived CDR1 and CDR2 are SEHNR and FQNEAQ (reference sequence). This CDR3 is CASSYLGWDLNTEAFF. CDR3 nucleotides: TGTGCCAGCAGCTATCTTGGTTGGGATTTGAACACTGAAGCTTTCTTT.

This chain uses TRBV25-1 with TRBJ2-7; weak D call: TRBD2 (5 bases). The CDR3 has 13 residues. Germline lookup yields CDR1 MGHDK and CDR2 SYGVNS. The V end was cut by 9 bases, the J end by 2 bases, with 14 bases between. The CDR3 is CASGGLGPYEQYF. The CDR3 DNA sequence: TGTGCCAGTGGAGGATTAGGACCCTACGAGCAGTACTTC.

The J gene is TRBJ2-7, the V gene TRBV10-2; 7 nucleotides align to TRBD1. This CDR3 contains 18 residues. J was trimmed by 3 bases and V by 2 bases; bases with no gene match: 16. Germline CDR1 reads WSHSY; CDR2 reads SAAADI. The CDR3 DNA sequence: TGCGCCAGCAGTGAGCCCGCCCCTAGACAGGGCCGCGGCTACGAGCAGTACTTC. Translation gives CASSEPAPRQGRGYEQYF.

Only one count was recorded for this clone. The genes are TRBV7-7 and TRBJ2-5; D may be TRBD2 (6 bases). V lost 4 bases and J 5 bases, leaving 14 bases between the germline ends. Germline V gene lookup returns CDR1 SSHAT and CDR2 FNYEAQ (reference sequence). This CDR3 has 14 residues. The CDR3 DNA is TGTGCCAGCAGCTCTTCCGTCGCGGGGGAGACCCAGTACTTC. Translated: CASSSSVAGETQYF.

The chain links TRBV5-4 to TRBJ1-1; D is unclear. The CDR3 contains 14 residues. Trimming removed 2 bases from V and 1 base from J, with 9 bases in between. CDR1 SGHNT and CDR2 YYREEE come from the germline V gene (reference sequence). In nucleotides, the CDR3 is TGTGCCAGCAGCTTCGCACCGGCGAACACTGAAGCTTTCTTT. Protein product: CASSFAPANTEAFF.

This rearrangement joins TRBV19 to TRBJ2-7; no clear D gene. Trimming removed 3 bases at V and 0 bases at J, with 12 bases between. Germline assignment: CDR1 LNHDA and CDR2 SQIVND (reference sequence). This CDR3 is built from 15 residues. CDR3: CASSIRQVTSYEQYF. CDR3 coding DNA: TGTGCCAGTAGTATTAGACAAGTAACCTCCTACGAGCAGTACTTC.

The chain uses TRBV9 and TRBJ2-7; D might be TRBD1 (6 bases). The CDR3 sequence is 15 residues long. Between the trimmed V and J ends, which lost 6 bases and 7 bases, there was a span of 23 bases. CDR1 is SGDLS and CDR2 is YYNGEE in the germline V gene. For the CDR3, the DNA is TGTGCCAGCACCAAGGGACACCAGCTACAGGGTGAGCAGTACTTC. Protein product: CASTKGHQLQGEQYF.

This rearrangement joins TRBV5-1 to TRBJ2-7; the match to TRBD2 covers 11 bases. The CDR3 has 14 amino acids. Losses at the gene ends were 3 bases for V and 3 bases for J; bases not matched to a gene: 2. CDR1 SGHRS and CDR2 YFSETQ come from the germline V gene. In DNA form, the CDR3 reads TGCGCCAGCAGCTCGACTAGCGGGATCTACGAGCAGTACTTC. Translated, it gives CASSSTSGIYEQYF.

The chain uses TRBV5-6 and TRBJ2-3; 8 bases match TRBD2. CDR3 length: 15 amino acids. Trimming cost V 2 bases and J 4 bases; bases outside gene matches: 6. The germline V gene encodes CDR1 SGHDT and CDR2 YYEEEE. CDR3 sequence (DNA): TGTGCCAGCAGCTTAGTGCGGGAGGCCGCAGATACGCAGTATTTT. Protein: CASSLVREAADTQYF.

The rearrangement uses TRBV6-1 and TRBJ2-7; no reliable D call. Trimming shortened V by 6 bases and J by 2 bases, and 17 bases separated the two germline ends. This CDR3 has 15 amino acids. Germline V gives CDR1 MNHNS, CDR2 SASEGT. CDR3 nucleotide sequence: TGTGCCAGCAGGTTGAATTCCGCCTCCGCCTACGAGCAGTACTTC. Translated, it gives CASRLNSASAYEQYF.

The chain employs TRBV2 and TRBJ1-2, with 8 bases identical to TRBD1. This CDR3 comprises 15 residues. Germline V CDR1 and CDR2: SNHLY, FYNNEI. J gave up 2 bases and V 1 base, and 3 bases lay outside the gene matches. The CDR3 sequence: CASSEVGQVNYGYTF. The DNA for the CDR3 is TGTGCCAGCAGTGAAGTGGGACAGGTAAACTATGGCTACACCTTC.

This chain links TRBV4-2 with TRBJ2-1, with a weak D call TRBD2 (6 bases). V lost 0 bases and J 7 bases, leaving 16 bases between the germline ends. CDR1 and CDR2 (germline): LGHNA, YNFKEQ. The CDR3 loop spans 16 amino acids. Here the CDR3 reads CASSQDLPGVGNEQFF. CDR3 DNA sequence: TGTGCCAGCAGCCAAGATCTTCCGGGAGTGGGTAATGAGCAGTTCTTC.

V usage is TRBV19 and J usage is TRBJ1-2; the D is unclear. The V gene's germline CDR1 is LNHDA and CDR2 SQIVND (reference sequence). The CDR3 covers 16 residues. Trimming cost V 5 bases and J 3 bases, with 19 bases left between them. The CDR3 nucleotides read TGTGCCAGTAGTGACCCGATGAGGGCAGTCCACTATGGCTACACCTTC. This codes for CASSDPMRAVHYGYTF.